This T cell receptor beta chain derives from a study of monozygotic twins with inflammatory bowel disease. The CDR3 covers 13 residues. CDR1 MNHNS and CDR2 SASEGT come from the germline V gene. TCRalpha and TCRbeta cDNA was put through two nested PCRs of roughly 16 and 10 cycles. TCRdb re-called the 5' RACE reads; every CDR3 protein appears as one record, without DNA. The repertoire table contains roughly 320,000 distinct CDR3 sequences. The chain joins TRBV6-1 to TRBJ2-5; TCRdb gives TRBD1 as the D gene, but with no DNA this cannot be confirmed. Sequencing used blood. This clonotype was sampled from a human donor with ulcerative colitis or Crohn's disease, or a healthy co-twin of an affected twin (not recorded which). The CDR3 sequence is CASSGDRQETQYF.